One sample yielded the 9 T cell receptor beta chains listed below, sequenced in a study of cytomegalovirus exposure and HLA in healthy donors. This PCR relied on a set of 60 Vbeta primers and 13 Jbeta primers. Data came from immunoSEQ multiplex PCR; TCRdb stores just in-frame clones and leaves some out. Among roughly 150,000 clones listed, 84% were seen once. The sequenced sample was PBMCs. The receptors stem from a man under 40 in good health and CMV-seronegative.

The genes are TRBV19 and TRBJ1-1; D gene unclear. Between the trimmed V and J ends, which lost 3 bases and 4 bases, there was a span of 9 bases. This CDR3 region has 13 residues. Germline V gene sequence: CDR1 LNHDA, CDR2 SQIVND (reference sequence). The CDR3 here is CASSIGPFTEAFF. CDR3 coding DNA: TGTGCCAGTAGTATTGGGCCGTTCACTGAAGCTTTCTTT. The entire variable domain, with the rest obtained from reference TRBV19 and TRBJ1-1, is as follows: DGGITQSPKYLFRKEGQNVTLSCEQNLNHDAMYWYRQDPGQGLRLIYYSQIVNDFQKGDIAEGYSVSREKKESFPLTVTSAQKNPTAFYLCASSIGPFTEAFFGQGTRLTVV.

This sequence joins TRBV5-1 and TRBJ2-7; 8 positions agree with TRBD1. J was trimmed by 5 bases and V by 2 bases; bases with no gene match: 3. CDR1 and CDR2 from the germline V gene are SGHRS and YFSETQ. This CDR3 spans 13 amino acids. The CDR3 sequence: CASSFQGADEQYF. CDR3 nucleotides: TGCGCCAGCAGCTTTCAGGGGGCGGACGAGCAGTACTTC.

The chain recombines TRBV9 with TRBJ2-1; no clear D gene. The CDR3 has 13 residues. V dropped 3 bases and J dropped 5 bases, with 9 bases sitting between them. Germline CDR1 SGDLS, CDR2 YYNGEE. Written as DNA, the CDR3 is TGTGCCAGCAGCGGCCCCCGGGACAATGAGCAGTTCTTC. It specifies CASSGPRDNEQFF.

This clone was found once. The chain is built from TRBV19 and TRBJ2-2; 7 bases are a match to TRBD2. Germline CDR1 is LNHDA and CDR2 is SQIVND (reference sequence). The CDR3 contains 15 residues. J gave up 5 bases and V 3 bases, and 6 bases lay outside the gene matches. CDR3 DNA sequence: TGTGCCAGTAGTATCGTAACGGGGGGAACCGGGGAGCTGTTTTTT. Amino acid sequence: CASSIVTGGTGELFF.

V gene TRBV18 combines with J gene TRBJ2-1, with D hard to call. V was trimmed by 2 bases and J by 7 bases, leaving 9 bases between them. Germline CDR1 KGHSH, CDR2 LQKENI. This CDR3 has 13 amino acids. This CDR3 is CASSPTPLNEQFF. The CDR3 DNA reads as TGTGCCAGCTCACCAACTCCTTTGAATGAGCAGTTCTTC.

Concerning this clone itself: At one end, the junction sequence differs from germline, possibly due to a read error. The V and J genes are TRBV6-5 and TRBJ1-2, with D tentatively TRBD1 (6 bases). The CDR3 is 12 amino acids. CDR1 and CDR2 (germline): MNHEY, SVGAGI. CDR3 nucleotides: TGTGTCACGAGGACAGTTAACTATGCCTACACCTTC. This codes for CVTRTVNYAYTF.

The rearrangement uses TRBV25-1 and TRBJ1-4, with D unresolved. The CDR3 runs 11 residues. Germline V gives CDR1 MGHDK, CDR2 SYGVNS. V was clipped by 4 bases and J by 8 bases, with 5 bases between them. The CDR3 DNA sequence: TGTGCCAGCAGTGTTCTCGAAAAACTGTTTTTT. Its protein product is CASSVLEKLFF.

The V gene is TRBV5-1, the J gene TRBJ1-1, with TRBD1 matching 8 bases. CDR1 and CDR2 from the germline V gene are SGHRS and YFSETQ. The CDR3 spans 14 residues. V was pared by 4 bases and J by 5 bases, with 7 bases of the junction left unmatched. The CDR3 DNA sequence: TGCGCCAGCAGCCAGCAGGGGGCACGGACTGAAGCTTTCTTT. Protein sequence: CASSQQGARTEAFF.

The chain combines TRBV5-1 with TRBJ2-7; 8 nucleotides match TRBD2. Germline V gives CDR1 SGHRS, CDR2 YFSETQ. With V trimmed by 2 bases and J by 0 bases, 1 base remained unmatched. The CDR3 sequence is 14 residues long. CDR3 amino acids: CASSFTSGSYEQYF. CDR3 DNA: TGCGCCAGCAGCTTCACTAGCGGCTCCTACGAGCAGTACTTC.